The 31 T cell receptor beta chains below come from one sample, sequenced in a study of blood T cells in healthy people across ages. Primed by a sample-barcoded 5' primer and a J-beta primer mix, a second PCR proceeded for roughly 7 to 11 cycles. One entry per CDR3 protein results from TCRdb running MiXCR on the 5' RACE reads. The sample contains fewer than 2 million distinct CDR3 sequences, about 39% of which appear only once. The sequenced material came from blood. These receptors all stem from a human donor in good health.

J is TRBJ2-1 and V is TRBV7-3; D call uncertain. V lost 3 bases and J 2 bases, leaving 11 bases between the germline ends. CDR1 and CDR2 from the germline V gene are SGHTA and FQGTGA. The CDR3 has 15 residues. The CDR3 nucleotides read TGTGCCAGCAGCTTTCGACGGAGAGCCTACAATGAGCAGTTCTTC. Encoded protein: CASSFRRRAYNEQFF.

On this clonotype: At one of its ends the junction is not consistent with the germline gene, which may arise from a read error. This chain links TRBV20-1 with TRBJ2-1; possible D gene TRBD2, 5 bases. CDR3 size: 19 residues. CDR1 and CDR2 from the germline V gene are DFQATT and SNEGSKA (reference sequence). CDR3 amino acids: CGARGLAHVGYRSYNEQFF. The CDR3, as DNA: TGCGGTGCTAGAGGGTTGGCCCACGTGGGGTACCGGTCCTACAATGAGCAGTTCTTC.

The genes are TRBV29-1 and TRBJ2-5; 11 bases line up with TRBD1. V dropped 6 bases and J dropped 4; count of bases not matched to a gene: 4. The germline V gene has CDR1 SQVTM and CDR2 ANQGSEA. The CDR3 contains 13 residues. The CDR3 loop is CSVMDRGLETQYF. The CDR3 DNA is TGCAGCGTGATGGACAGGGGGCTAGAGACCCAGTACTTC.

The rearrangement uses TRBV3-1 and TRBJ1-1; tentative D call: TRBD1 (6 bases). The CDR3 sequence is 17 residues long. The germline V and J ends were trimmed by 1 base and 4 bases, with 19 bases remaining between them. Looked up from germline, CDR1 is LGHDT and CDR2 is YNNKEL (reference sequence). The CDR3: CASSQVWGGAGGTEAFF. The CDR3 DNA reads as TGTGCCAGCAGCCAAGTTTGGGGGGGGGCCGGCGGCACTGAAGCTTTCTTT.

This clonotype was counted between two and nine times. The chain employs TRBV28 and TRBJ1-5; 8 positions match TRBD1. The CDR3 is made up of 16 amino acids. Looked up from germline, CDR1 is MDHEN and CDR2 is SYDVKM. The junction had 13 bases not matched to a gene; V was cut back by 7 bases and J by 5 bases. The CDR3 DNA reads as TGTGCCAGCAACCAACCAGGGGGCAAGGGCGATCAGCCCCAGCATTTT. This gives the protein CASNQPGGKGDQPQHF.

The chain carries TRBV9 and TRBJ2-3, with D perhaps TRBD1 (5 bases). Looked up from germline, CDR1 is SGDLS and CDR2 is YYNGEE. Between the trimmed V and J ends, which lost 3 bases and 2 bases, there was a span of 22 bases. The CDR3 spans 18 residues. CDR3 bases: TGTGCCAGCAGCGCCGGTCTTGGTCAGGGTACCTACACAGATACGCAGTATTTT. Amino acid sequence: CASSAGLGQGTYTDTQYF.

V usage is TRBV7-2 and J usage is TRBJ1-5; D call uncertain. Trimming shortened V by 5 bases and J by 5 bases, and 16 bases separated the two germline ends. Looked up from germline, CDR1 is SGHTA and CDR2 is FQGNSA. The CDR3 runs to 15 residues. CDR3: CASSQSGDRDQPQHF. The CDR3 DNA reads TGTGCCAGCAGCCAATCGGGCGACCGGGATCAGCCCCAGCATTTT. Variable domain in full (rest from reference TRBV7-2 and TRBJ1-5): GAGVSQSPSNKVTEKGKDVELRCDPISGHTALYWYRQSLGQGLEFLIYFQGNSAPDKSGLPSDRFSAERTGGSVSTLTIQRTQQEDSAVYLCASSQSGDRDQPQHFGDGTRLSIL.

The J gene is TRBJ2-5, the V gene TRBV5-1; D may be TRBD1 (5 bases). This CDR3 has 14 residues. Germline CDR1 and CDR2: SGHRS and YFSETQ. The V gene lost 0 bases and the J gene lost 5 bases, with 11 bases spanning the gap. The CDR3 nucleotides are TGCGCCAGCAGCTTGGTTTCGGCAGGGGAGACCCAGTACTTC. Translating gives CASSLVSAGETQYF.

This clonotype was observed a few times. The V gene is TRBV7-9, the J gene TRBJ2-5; TRBD1 agrees at 7 bases. This CDR3 contains 15 residues. In germline, CDR1 is SEHNR, CDR2 FQNEAQ (reference sequence). V shed 4 bases and J 3 bases; nucleotides not matched to a gene: 8. CDR3 coding DNA: TGTGCCAGCAGCTCAGCCGGGACAGTGAAAGAGACCCAGTACTTC. This sequence encodes CASSSAGTVKETQYF.

Only a few counts were recorded for this clonotype. The chain has TRBV4-1 and TRBJ2-3; 10 bases fit TRBD2. Germline CDR1 MGHRA, CDR2 YSYEKL. CDR3 length: 15 residues. V was clipped by 1 base and J by 4 bases; unmatched bases: 2. The CDR3 spells CASSQGSGGSDTQYF. The CDR3 nucleotides are TGCGCCAGCAGCCAAGGTAGCGGGGGGTCAGATACGCAGTATTTT.

The chain couples TRBV7-3 to TRBJ2-1; D is ambiguous. The V gene lost 6 bases and the J gene lost 8 bases, with 14 bases spanning the gap. Germline V CDR1 and CDR2: SGHTA, FQGTGA. The length of the CDR3 is 13 residues. The CDR3 protein is CASRLNFADEQFF. The CDR3, as DNA: TGTGCCAGCAGACTAAATTTTGCGGATGAGCAGTTCTTC.

Regarding this clonotype: A junction end diverges from the germline sequence, so it may reflect a read error. V is TRBV7-7 and J is TRBJ2-5; 9 nucleotides line up with TRBD1. This CDR3 region has 16 residues. Germline V gene data show CDR1 as SSHAT and CDR2 as FNYEAQ (reference sequence). CDR3 in DNA: TGTGCTAGCAGCCCGTCCTGGGACAGGGAGGTGGAGACCCAGTACTTC. It yields the protein CASSPSWDREVETQYF.

There are a few counts of this clonotype. The chain joins TRBV9 to TRBJ2-1; D remains unclear. The CDR3 length is 17 residues. The germline CDR1 and CDR2 sequences are SGDLS and YYNGEE. V was pared by 3 bases and J by 0 bases, with 16 bases between. The CDR3 DNA sequence: TGTGCCAGCAGCGCAGTTTACCTCAGCCGCTCCTACAATGAGCAGTTCTTC. Protein: CASSAVYLSRSYNEQFF.

The chain combines TRBV29-1 with TRBJ1-1, with TRBD1 matching 9 bases. V shed 5 bases and J 7 bases; nucleotides not matched to a gene: 8. CDR3 length equals 13 residues. Looked up from germline, CDR1 is SQVTM and CDR2 is ANQGSEA. This CDR3 reads CSVTQGAKGEAFF. The CDR3 DNA reads as TGCAGCGTTACACAGGGGGCAAAGGGTGAAGCTTTCTTT.

The chain combines TRBV4-1 with TRBJ2-3, with D possibly TRBD1 on 5 matching bases. The CDR3 is made up of 15 amino acids. CDR1 is MGHRA, CDR2 YSYEKL, per germline. V was pared by 2 bases and J by 4 bases, with 13 bases between. CDR3 bases: TGCGCCAGCAGCCAAATTTCAGGGTTATCAGATACGCAGTATTTT. It codes for CASSQISGLSDTQYF.

V gene TRBV6-2 or TRBV6-3 combines with J gene TRBJ2-5; no reliable D call. The CDR3 is 16 residues long. Germline CDR1 and CDR2: MNHEY and SVGEGT. V was pared by 6 bases and J by 3 bases, with 20 bases between. CDR3 in amino acids: CASRAVRSPTKETQYF. CDR3 DNA: TGTGCCAGCAGGGCTGTGAGGTCTCCGACGAAAGAGACCCAGTACTTC.

CDR3 amino acids: CASLSPYNEQFF. The CDR3 nucleotides are TGCGCCAGCCTATCTCCTTACAATGAGCAGTTCTTC. The chain employs TRBV5-1 and TRBJ2-1; D is unresolved. Trimming cost V 7 bases and J 4 bases, with 9 bases left between them. The CDR3 runs to 12 residues. Germline CDR1 and CDR2: SGHRS and YFSETQ.

The chain employs TRBV4-3 and TRBJ2-1; 12 nucleotides align to TRBD2. CDR3 size: 15 residues. Germline V lookup: CDR1 LGHNA, CDR2 YSLEER. V was pared by 3 bases and J by 7 bases, with 4 bases of the junction left unmatched. The CDR3 DNA follows: TGCGCCAGCAGCCACTCTAGCGGGGGGGCGAATGAGCAGTTCTTC. Protein sequence: CASSHSSGGANEQFF.

This clonotype was recorded many times. The chain joins TRBV29-1 to TRBJ2-5; 10 bases map to TRBD2. Germline V gene lookup returns CDR1 SQVTM and CDR2 ANQGSEA. This CDR3 comprises 14 residues. V lost 5 bases to trimming and J lost 8 bases; unmatched junction nucleotides: 11. For the CDR3, the DNA is TGCAGCGTTCTGCTGCGGCTAGCGGGGGATACCCAGTACTTC. Amino acid sequence: CSVLLRLAGDTQYF.

This clonotype appeared once. This sequence joins TRBV7-8 and TRBJ1-1; 7 positions match TRBD1. J was trimmed by 1 base and V by 6 bases; bases with no gene match: 8. The length of the CDR3 is 15 residues. Germline CDR1 SGHVS, CDR2 FQNEAQ. The CDR3 DNA sequence: TGTGCCAGCAGTTCCACAGGGGTAGGGAACACTGAAGCTTTCTTT. It translates to CASSSTGVGNTEAFF.

A few counts support this clonotype. This rearrangement joins TRBV28 to TRBJ1-2; the D is unclear. Germline-derived CDR1 and CDR2 are MDHEN and SYDVKM. The CDR3 runs to 13 residues. V was pared by 8 bases and J by 8 bases, with 18 bases between. CDR3: CASSNADPTGYTF. The DNA for the CDR3 is TGTGCCAGCTCAAATGCGGACCCTACGGGCTACACCTTC.

This clonotype turned up a few times. The chain uses TRBV7-2 and TRBJ2-5; D may be TRBD2 (6 bases). CDR1 is SGHTA, CDR2 FQGNSA, per germline. Trimming removed 1 base from V and 0 bases from J, with 12 bases in between. This CDR3 contains 16 residues. The CDR3 loop reads CASSLGVTRYQETQYF. CDR3 in DNA: TGTGCCAGCAGCTTAGGGGTGACTAGGTACCAAGAGACCCAGTACTTC. The complete variable domain, with remaining parts taken from reference TRBV7-2 and TRBJ2-5, reads GAGVSQSPSNKVTEKGKDVELRCDPISGHTALYWYRQSLGQGLEFLIYFQGNSAPDKSGLPSDRFSAERTGGSVSTLTIQRTQQEDSAVYLCASSLGVTRYQETQYFGPGTRLLVL.

As DNA, the CDR3 is TGTGCCAGCAAACCCCCTAGCGGGGGTTACAATGAGCAGTTCTTC. Amino acid sequence: CASKPPSGGYNEQFF. The rearrangement uses TRBV2 and TRBJ2-1, with 10 bases that match TRBD2. Germline-derived CDR1 and CDR2 are SNHLY and FYNNEI. J gave up 4 bases and V 7 bases, and 7 bases lay outside the gene matches. This CDR3 has 15 residues.

This chain links TRBV28 with TRBJ2-1; a weak D match, TRBD1 (8 bases). The CDR3 has 16 residues. Germline V CDR1 and CDR2: MDHEN, SYDVKM. Trimming pared 6 bases from V and 4 bases from J, leaving 19 bases between. CDR3 bases: TGTGCCAGCAGCAGAGATACAGGGGGGGGGTACAATGAGCAGTTCTTC. Amino acid sequence: CASSRDTGGGYNEQFF.

This clonotype has just one count. V usage is TRBV20-1 and J usage is TRBJ2-7; 9 positions match TRBD2. The trim removed 6 bases at V and 4 bases at J, leaving 13 bases unmatched. This CDR3 is built from 15 residues. The germline CDR1 and CDR2 sequences are DFQATT and SNEGSKA (reference sequence). CDR3 residues: CSAQKVVAGGYEQYF. In DNA, the CDR3 is TGCAGTGCGCAAAAAGTCGTGGCGGGGGGGTACGAGCAGTACTTC.

The chain uses TRBV20-1 and TRBJ2-3; D tentatively fits TRBD1 or TRBD2 (6 bases each). Trimming removed 0 bases at V and 2 bases at J, with 18 bases between. Germline loops: CDR1 DFQATT, CDR2 SNEGSKA (reference sequence). The CDR3 is made up of 17 amino acids. The CDR3 sequence: CSARDTFGGVYTDTQYF. The CDR3 region has the DNA TGCAGTGCTAGAGACACCTTCGGGGGCGTCTACACAGATACGCAGTATTTT.

This clonotype was detected a few times. The V gene is TRBV4-1, the J gene TRBJ2-7; D unclear. Germline V gene sequence: CDR1 MGHRA, CDR2 YSYEKL. The CDR3 is 14 amino acids. V gave up 3 bases and J gave up 4 bases, with 13 bases separating them. The CDR3 region has the DNA TGCGCCAGCAGCCATGTTGGGGTAGGATACGAGCAGTACTTC. Translating it yields CASSHVGVGYEQYF.

The table lists this clonotype with a few counts. The chain joins TRBV6-5 to TRBJ2-6, with 11 positions matching TRBD1. Per the germline V gene, CDR1 is MNHEY and CDR2 is SVGAGI. Trimming removed 2 bases from V and 3 bases from J; junction bases left unmatched: 9. CDR3 size: 19 residues. CDR3: CASSYVLGQGAGGANVLTF. CDR3 nucleotides: TGTGCCAGCAGTTACGTCTTAGGACAGGGGGCAGGTGGGGCCAACGTCCTGACTTTC.

This clonotype was seen ten or more times. The chain couples TRBV14 to TRBJ2-4; D gene ambiguous. The end of the DNA is better explained by TRBJ2-7, so the J call may be wrong. The CDR3 consists of 13 residues. The germline CDR1 and CDR2 sequences are SGHDN and FVKESK. CDR3: CASSQVHGGEQYF. In nucleotides, the CDR3 is TGTGCCAGCAGCCAAGTACACGGTGGCGAGCAGTACTTC.

V gene TRBV30 combines with J gene TRBJ2-3; perhaps TRBD2 as D (5 bases). The V end lost 8 bases, the J end lost 2 bases, and 17 bases lay between the germline ends. There are 14 residues in the CDR3. Germline-derived CDR1 and CDR2 are GTSNPN and SVGIG (reference sequence). DNA of the CDR3: TGTGCCCGGGGATCAGGTCTCTTCACAGATACGCAGTATTTT. Its protein product is CARGSGLFTDTQYF.

The CDR3 DNA reads as TGCAGTGCTAGCGCCGTCGGGACAGACCCCAACTATGGCTACACCTTC. This codes for CSASAVGTDPNYGYTF. This chain uses TRBV20-1 with TRBJ1-2, with TRBD1 matching over 7 bases. The V segment lost 3 bases and the J segment 2 bases; nucleotides outside the gene matches: 12. The CDR3 length is 16 residues. Germline CDR1 is DFQATT and CDR2 is SNEGSKA (reference sequence).